A single T cell receptor beta chain is shown here with its context. The data derive from a study of blood T cell repertoires in COVID-19. The CDR3 consists of 21 residues. The ends lost 6 bases at V and 4 bases at J; junction bases unmatched: 24. Germline V lookup: CDR1 SNHLY, CDR2 FYNNEI. The protocol was immunoSEQ multiplex PCR, while the TCRdb copy is restricted to in-frame clones and leaves out a portion. The sample records under 130,000 clones, around 66% being singletons. This rearrangement joins TRBV2 to TRBJ2-2, with TRBD2 matching 9 bases. Sequenced sample: peripheral blood. The receptor comes from a man older than 75 with acute or convalescent COVID-19. The CDR3 bases are TGTGCCAGCAGGCGGCGGGCTCCCAAGTCCCAAAGCGGGGGGATCACCGGGGAGCTGTTTTTT. It translates to CASRRRAPKSQSGGITGELFF.